Below are 20 T cell receptor beta chains sequenced from a single sample in a study of T cells in tumors after PD-1 blockade. Profiled with immunoSEQ multiplex PCR; TCRdb holds only in-frame clones, not every one. This table holds 7,000 to 9,000 clones, around 69% found once. This specimen was tumor tissue, taken after anti-PD-1 treatment. These receptors came from a human donor with basal cell carcinoma.

V and J are TRBV6-5 and TRBJ2-1; D is unresolved. In germline, CDR1 is MNHEY, CDR2 SVGAGI. Trimming shortened V by 2 bases and J by 7 bases, and 18 bases separated the two germline ends. The CDR3 is 16 residues long. The CDR3 reads CASSYEVVGELNEQFF. DNA for the CDR3: TGTGCCAGCAGTTACGAGGTGGTTGGGGAACTGAATGAGCAGTTCTTC.

This chain joins TRBV9 and TRBJ1-3; no clear D. Germline CDR1 is SGDLS and CDR2 is YYNGEE. Trimming took off 0 bases at V and 0 bases at J, with 10 bases between the two ends. There are 16 residues in the CDR3. The CDR3: CASSVGGRPSGNTIYF. CDR3 nucleotides: TGTGCCAGCAGCGTAGGAGGCAGGCCCTCTGGAAACACCATATATTTT.

This clone is termed large. The chain couples TRBV30 to TRBJ2-7; 8 nucleotides line up with TRBD2. Germline V gene sequence: CDR1 GTSNPN, CDR2 SVGIG (reference sequence). V shed 0 bases and J 1 base; nucleotides not matched to a gene: 2. CDR3 length equals 14 residues. For the CDR3, the DNA is TGTGCCTGGAGTGTAACTAGCGGATCCTACGAGCAGTACTTC. This sequence encodes CAWSVTSGSYEQYF.

The chain is built from TRBV2 and TRBJ1-5; TRBD1 matches 8 bases. V lost 6 bases, J lost 3 bases, and 10 bases stayed unmatched. The CDR3 contains 16 residues. Germline V CDR1 and CDR2: SNHLY, FYNNEI. The CDR3 loop is CASSERDRRNNQPQHF. For the CDR3, the DNA is TGTGCCAGCAGCGAACGGGACAGGAGAAACAATCAGCCCCAGCATTTT.

This clone has only one observation. The V and J genes are TRBV7-2 and TRBJ2-1; a weak D match, TRBD2 (5 bases). With 1 base removed from V and 1 base from J, the gap between germline ends came to 8 bases. The CDR3 sequence is 15 residues long. Germline assignment: CDR1 SGHTA and CDR2 FQGNSA. The CDR3 DNA reads TGTGCCAGCAGCTTAGACAGCGGTTCCTACAATGAGCAGTTCTTC. Protein product: CASSLDSGSYNEQFF.

This sequence joins TRBV7-2 and TRBJ1-6; maybe TRBD1 (5 bases). This CDR3 spans 14 amino acids. Per germline, CDR1 SGHTA and CDR2 FQGNSA. Trimming shortened V by 5 bases and J by 8 bases, and 13 bases separated the two germline ends. This CDR3 reads CASSRGAGDSPLHF. The DNA of the CDR3 is TGTGCCAGCAGCCGGGGCGCGGGGGATTCACCCCTCCACTTT.

The chain employs TRBV5-6 and TRBJ2-1; TRBD1 matches 7 bases. Germline V gene data show CDR1 as SGHDT and CDR2 as YYEEEE. This CDR3 contains 16 residues. V lost 2 bases to trimming and J lost 4 bases; unmatched junction nucleotides: 9. This CDR3 is CASSLDPGQIYNEQFF. As DNA, the CDR3 is TGTGCCAGCAGCTTAGACCCGGGACAGATATACAATGAGCAGTTCTTC.

The chain uses TRBV6-6 and TRBJ1-4, with a possible D match to TRBD1 (5 bases). V lost 6 bases and J lost 3, with 17 bases in between. CDR3 length: 16 residues. Germline V lookup: CDR1 MNHNY, CDR2 SVGAGI (reference sequence). The CDR3 nucleotides are TGTGCCAGCAGGGCCATGGGCAGGGTAGCTAATGAAAAACTGTTTTTT. It yields the protein CASRAMGRVANEKLFF.

The V gene is TRBV7-3, the J gene TRBJ2-6; no clear D. CDR1 is SGHTA, CDR2 FQGTGA, per germline. The CDR3 contains 14 residues. Trimming stripped 1 base from V and 1 base from J, with 2 bases between. Written as DNA, the CDR3 is TGTGCCAGCAGCTTAAAGTCTGGGGCCAACGTCCTGACTTTC. It specifies CASSLKSGANVLTF. Full variable domain (outside the CDR3, taken from reference TRBV7-3 and TRBJ2-6): GAGVSQTPSNKVTEKGKYVELRCDPISGHTALYWYRQSLGQGPEFLIYFQGTGAADDSGLPNDRFFAVRPEGSVSTLKIQRTERGDSAVYLCASSLKSGANVLTFGAGSRLTVL.

This chain links TRBV7-6 with TRBJ2-7; D call uncertain. CDR3 length: 15 residues. The germline CDR1 and CDR2 sequences are SGHVS and FNYEAQ. Trimming removed 0 bases at V and 5 bases at J, with 14 bases between. CDR3 sequence reads: CASSLAGHRAHEQYF. CDR3 nucleotides: TGTGCCAGCAGCTTAGCGGGCCATCGAGCCCACGAGCAGTACTTC.

This chain links TRBV7-2 with TRBJ1-2; 7 positions agree with TRBD1. The CDR3 length is 15 residues. Germline-derived CDR1 and CDR2 are SGHTA and FQGNSA. Trimming at V came to 5 bases and at J to 1 base, leaving 7 bases not matched to a gene. The CDR3 loop reads CASSPTQGRNYGYTF. CDR3 in DNA: TGTGCCAGCAGCCCTACACAGGGGCGTAACTATGGCTACACCTTC.

In its sample, this clone was seen once. The V call is TRBV29-1, the J call TRBJ2-5; maybe TRBD1 (6 bases). The CDR3 runs to 16 residues. The germline CDR1 and CDR2 sequences are SQVTM and ANQGSEA. Deletions cut 7 bases from V and 3 bases from J, with 24 bases between. The CDR3 DNA is TGCAGCGAATTTATGGGAGACGGGGCAGGGGAAGAGACCCAGTACTTC. Its protein is CSEFMGDGAGEETQYF.

J is TRBJ1-4 and V is TRBV10-3, with 7 bases lining up with TRBD1. Germline V gene sequence: CDR1 ENHRY, CDR2 SYGVKD. This CDR3 has 15 residues. The trim removed 5 bases at V and 3 bases at J, leaving 6 bases unmatched. The CDR3 DNA follows: TGTGCCATCAGTCCCGACAGGGCCCCTAATGAAAAACTGTTTTTT. Encoded protein: CAISPDRAPNEKLFF.

The V and J genes are TRBV5-5 and TRBJ2-7; a possible D gene is TRBD2 (5 bases). Germline lookup yields CDR1 SGHKS and CDR2 YYEKEE (reference sequence). Trimming pared 4 bases from V and 7 bases from J, leaving 12 bases between. This CDR3 is 12 amino acids long. The CDR3 reads CASSHISGEQYF. DNA for the CDR3: TGTGCCAGCAGCCACATCTCGGGGGAGCAGTACTTC. Combining the CDR3 with reference TRBV5-5 and TRBJ2-7 gives the whole variable domain DAGVTQSPTHLIKTRGQQVTLRCSPISGHKSVSWYQQVLGQGPQFIFQYYEKEERGRGNFPDRFSARQFPNYSSELNVNALLLGDSALYLCASSHISGEQYFGPGTRLTVT.

The chain uses TRBV5-6 and TRBJ2-7; 7 nucleotides line up with TRBD1. The CDR3 contains 15 residues. Trimming cost V 3 bases and J 2 bases; bases outside gene matches: 8. CDR1 SGHDT and CDR2 YYEEEE come from the germline V gene. The CDR3 sequence is CASSSGQAGTYEQYF. The CDR3 region has the DNA TGTGCCAGCAGCTCAGGACAGGCCGGGACCTACGAGCAGTACTTC.

This chain connects TRBV4-1 to TRBJ1-2; TRBD1 is a possible D gene (5 bases). CDR3 length: 14 residues. Germline CDR1 MGHRA, CDR2 YSYEKL. Trimming left V 4 bases short and J 4 bases short, with 13 bases between. CDR3 region: CASSPDSRVYGYTF. The CDR3, as DNA: TGCGCCAGCAGCCCCGACAGCCGGGTCTATGGCTACACCTTC.

This clone came up once. V and J are TRBV6-2 or TRBV6-3 and TRBJ2-3; unclear D gene. The CDR3 has 12 amino acids. In germline, CDR1 is MNHEY, CDR2 SVGEGT. V was shortened by 4 bases and J by 2 bases, with 4 bases between the two germline ends. The DNA for the CDR3 is TGTGCCAGCAGTTCCACCACAGATACGCAGTATTTT. Its protein product is CASSSTTDTQYF.

The rearrangement links TRBV2 to TRBJ2-3; D tentatively reads TRBD1 or TRBD2 (6 bases each). The CDR3 sequence is 14 residues long. The germline V and J ends were trimmed by 6 bases and 6 bases, with 16 bases remaining between them. CDR1 SNHLY and CDR2 FYNNEI come from the germline V gene. The DNA for the CDR3 is TGTGCCAGCAGAGGGGGACTGACTATTGATACGCAGTATTTT. This codes for CASRGGLTIDTQYF.

The J gene is TRBJ2-1, the V gene TRBV24-1, with 8 bases fitting TRBD1. Germline CDR1 is KGHDR and CDR2 is SFDVKD. Losses at the gene ends were 4 bases for V and 2 bases for J; bases not matched to a gene: 3. This CDR3 contains 15 residues. CDR3 DNA sequence: TGTGCCACCAGTGACCAGACAGGGGCCTACAATGAGCAGTTCTTC. It is translated as CATSDQTGAYNEQFF.

The CDR3 loop reads CASSLLGGHYNEQFF. Here the CDR3 DNA reads TGCGCCAGCAGCTTGCTCGGGGGGCACTACAATGAGCAGTTCTTC. J is TRBJ2-1 and V is TRBV5-1; a possible D gene is TRBD2 (7 bases). Per germline, CDR1 SGHRS and CDR2 YFSETQ. The CDR3 covers 15 residues. The V end was cut by 1 base, the J end by 3 bases, with 11 bases between. Complete variable domain (other parts from reference TRBV5-1 and TRBJ2-1): KAGVTQTPRYLIKTRGQQVTLSCSPISGHRSVSWYQQTPGQGLQFLFEYFSETQRNKGNFPGRFSGRQFSNSRSEMNVSTLELGDSALYLCASSLLGGHYNEQFFGPGTRLTVL.